This T cell receptor (beta chain) was profiled in a study of T cells expressing NK-cell markers. Across the study: The authors derived TCR beta repertoires from sorted CD3+CD56+NKG2C+, CD3+CD56+NKG2C- and CD3+CD56-NKG2C+ T cells. Seven of the eight sequenced donors were classified as HCMV-seropositive, and one was classified as seronegative.

This CDR3 comprises 17 residues. Germline V gene data show CDR1 as LGHDT and CDR2 as YNNKEL (reference sequence). TCRdb re-called the 5' RACE reads; one entry per CDR3 protein, DNA not given. The specimen's table records 350,000 to 450,000 distinct CDR3 sequences. This sequence joins TRBV3-1 and TRBJ2-5; TCRdb reports TRBD2, a call that lacks DNA to check it against. Source material: blood T cells: a sorted CD56 or NKG2C T cell subset, CD4+ or CD8+ T cells, or bulk PBMC T cells (not recorded which). The sequence derives from a man between 18 and 69 years old in good health. CDR3: CASDGGLLAEYQETQYF.